The source of this TCR beta chain is a study of monozygotic twins with inflammatory bowel disease. Study-wide results and limits: It was not supported that a single strong signal or clonotype was associated with IBD.

In the case of this clonotype: The antigen is unknown.

Germline CDR1 and CDR2: SNHLY and FYNNEI. The CDR3 loop spans 15 amino acids. cDNA encoding TCRalpha and TCRbeta underwent two nested PCRs of 16 and 9 cycles, each of which was followed by bead purification. With the 5' RACE reads reprocessed, TCRdb shows one record per CDR3 protein and no DNA. The specimen's table records approximately 420,000 distinct CDR3 sequences. The clonotype originates from a human donor with ulcerative colitis or Crohn's disease, or a healthy co-twin of an affected twin (not recorded which). The genes are TRBV2 and TRBJ2-3; TCRdb's D gene call, TRBD2, goes unchecked for lack of DNA. The sample comprised blood. The CDR3 loop reads CASRVLAGATDTQYF.